What follows are 23 T cell receptor beta chains derived from one specimen sequenced in a study of blood T cell repertoires in COVID-19. Sequencing was performed with immunoSEQ multiplex PCR; in TCRdb, only in-frame clones are kept and a portion is missing. The table lists about 320,000 clones, 89% of them singletons. The specimen was peripheral blood. These receptors were taken from a young man who had recovered from COVID-19.

V usage is TRBV7-2 and J usage is TRBJ2-3; the D gene is possibly TRBD1 (6 bases). The V gene's germline CDR1 is SGHTA and CDR2 FQGNSA. Trimming took off 3 bases at V and 4 bases at J, with 11 bases between the two ends. CDR3 size: 14 residues. The CDR3 nucleotides read TGTGCCAGCAGCTTCTCTCCAGGGGCAGATACGCAGTATTTT. Residues: CASSFSPGADTQYF.

The genes are TRBV7-2 and TRBJ1-6; 10 nucleotides agree with TRBD1. CDR3 size: 17 residues. Germline V gene data show CDR1 as SGHTA and CDR2 as FQGNSA. V lost 4 bases, J lost 1 base, and 4 bases stayed unmatched. The CDR3 here is CASSSRDRGSYNSPLHF. The CDR3 DNA reads TGTGCCAGCAGCTCACGGGACAGGGGATCCTATAATTCACCCCTCCACTTT.

V and J are TRBV6-5 and TRBJ1-2, with a possible D match to TRBD1 (6 bases). Per the germline V gene, CDR1 is MNHEY and CDR2 is SVGAGI. The CDR3 spans 14 residues. V lost 0 bases and J 7 bases, leaving 12 bases between the germline ends. The CDR3 here is CASSYSLPGAGYTF. The CDR3 DNA reads TGTGCCAGCAGTTACTCGTTACCAGGGGCTGGCTACACCTTC.

This clone was seen ten or more times. The chain recombines TRBV9 with TRBJ2-2; 10 nucleotides agree with TRBD2. V lost 2 bases and J lost 5; bases outside the gene matches: 12. CDR3 length: 18 residues. The germline gives CDR1 SGDLS, CDR2 YYNGEE. CDR3 loop: CASSVSSGGARGTGELFF. In DNA, the CDR3 is TGTGCCAGCAGCGTGTCCAGCGGGGGGGCCCGGGGGACCGGGGAGCTGTTTTTT.

The CDR3 loop reads CASSHLHTEAFF. Written as DNA, the CDR3 is TGTGCCAGCAGCCATCTACACACTGAAGCTTTCTTT. V gene TRBV3-1 (or the pseudogene TRBV3-2) combines with J gene TRBJ1-1; D remains unclear. Between the trimmed V and J ends, which lost 3 bases and 3 bases, there was a span of 5 bases. Germline V gene lookup returns CDR1 LGHDT and CDR2 YNNKEL (reference sequence). The CDR3 loop spans 12 amino acids.

The gene calls are TRBV15 and TRBJ1-5, with a tentative D call TRBD1 (5 bases). The CDR3 loop spans 16 amino acids. CDR1 LNHNV and CDR2 YYDKDF come from the germline V gene (reference sequence). The V gene lost 0 bases and the J gene lost 6 bases, with 15 bases spanning the gap. In DNA form, the CDR3 reads TGTGCCACCAGCAGAGATCTCGCGCAGGGACTTCAGCCCCAGCATTTT. Its protein is CATSRDLAQGLQPQHF. The full variable domain, its missing parts supplied by reference TRBV15 and TRBJ1-5, is DAMVIQNPRYQVTQFGKPVTLSCSQTLNHNVMYWYQQKSSQAPKLLFHYYDKDFNNEADTPDNFQSRRPNTSFCFLDIRSPGLGDTAMYLCATSRDLAQGLQPQHFGDGTRLSIL.

The chain combines TRBV27 with TRBJ1-1; unclear D gene. The germline V gene has CDR1 MNHEY and CDR2 SMNVEV (reference sequence). CDR3 length: 14 amino acids. V dropped 2 bases and J dropped 0 bases, with 7 bases sitting between them. CDR3 residues: CASSLSRMNTEAFF. The CDR3 DNA sequence: TGTGCCAGCAGTTTAAGCCGCATGAACACTGAAGCTTTCTTT.

This clone was seen just once. V usage is TRBV7-9 and J usage is TRBJ2-7, with 14 bases lining up with TRBD2. Germline V gene sequence: CDR1 SEHNR, CDR2 FQNEAQ (reference sequence). This CDR3 is 16 amino acids long. V lost 4 bases, J lost 6 bases, and 8 bases stayed unmatched. The CDR3 DNA sequence: TGTGCCAGCAGCTCATCGGGACTAGCGGGAGTCTCCGAGCAGTACTTC. Protein product: CASSSSGLAGVSEQYF.

The V and J genes are TRBV7-6 and TRBJ2-7; TRBD2 is a possible D gene (5 bases). Germline values: CDR1 SGHVS, CDR2 FNYEAQ. V lost 3 bases and J 0 bases, leaving 9 bases between the germline ends. The CDR3 runs 14 residues. CDR3 DNA: TGTGCCAGCAGCTTGGAGGACGGCTCCTACGAGCAGTACTTC. Translation gives CASSLEDGSYEQYF.

The chain combines TRBV27 with TRBJ2-3; perhaps TRBD1 as D (7 bases). Trimming removed 3 bases at V and 5 bases at J, with 15 bases between. The CDR3 length is 15 residues. Germline CDR1 MNHEY, CDR2 SMNVEV (reference sequence). The CDR3 region has the DNA TGTGCCAGCAGTTTCGAGGGGGCGCGGGGAGATACGCAGTATTTT. Its translation is CASSFEGARGDTQYF.

This chain uses TRBV27 with TRBJ2-5, with TRBD2 identical over 8 bases. Germline V CDR1 and CDR2: MNHEY, SMNVEV (reference sequence). J was trimmed by 2 bases and V by 6 bases; bases with no gene match: 5. CDR3 length: 14 amino acids. Here the CDR3 reads CASSTSGGQETQYF. The CDR3 region has the DNA TGTGCCAGCAGCACATCGGGAGGGCAAGAGACCCAGTACTTC.

The chain carries TRBV4-3 and TRBJ2-3; perhaps TRBD2 as D (6 bases). The germline V gene has CDR1 LGHNA and CDR2 YSLEER. This CDR3 is built from 18 residues. V lost 1 base and J lost 1, with 18 bases in between. CDR3 sequence: CASSQGPGHPGGTDTQYF. The CDR3 nucleotides are TGCGCCAGCAGCCAAGGACCCGGGCACCCGGGGGGCACAGATACGCAGTATTTT.

A single count supports this clone. V and J are TRBV12-3 or TRBV12-4 and TRBJ2-7; tentative D call: TRBD1 (5 bases). Between the trimmed V and J ends, which lost 3 bases and 6 bases, there was a span of 9 bases. The CDR3 contains 12 residues. Here the CDR3 reads CASSFSGREQYF. CDR3 nucleotide sequence: TGTGCCAGCAGTTTTTCAGGGCGCGAGCAGTACTTC.

V usage is TRBV7-9 and J usage is TRBJ2-1, with D tentatively TRBD1 (5 bases). Germline CDR1 is SEHNR and CDR2 is FQNEAQ (reference sequence). CDR3 size: 16 residues. Trimming took 5 bases from V and 0 from J, leaving 14 bases between them. The CDR3 spells CASSPRQGLSYNEQFF. DNA for the CDR3: TGTGCCAGCAGCCCCCGTCAGGGCCTCTCCTACAATGAGCAGTTCTTC.

This clone was recorded a few times. The chain is built from TRBV15 and TRBJ1-1, with D maybe TRBD1 (6 bases). The CDR3 totals 14 residues. Germline V lookup: CDR1 LNHNV, CDR2 YYDKDF (reference sequence). The V end lost 8 bases, the J end lost 5 bases, and 18 bases lay between the germline ends. The CDR3 loop reads CATSPGADKTEAFF. The DNA of the CDR3 is TGTGCCACCTCGCCAGGGGCTGATAAAACTGAAGCTTTCTTT.

This clone has only a few counts. CDR3 amino acids: CAWSGGSGDNQPQHF. Written as DNA, the CDR3 is TGTGCCTGGAGTGGAGGGTCAGGAGACAATCAGCCCCAGCATTTT. The chain joins TRBV30 to TRBJ1-5; D unclear. In germline, CDR1 is GTSNPN, CDR2 SVGIG (reference sequence). V was pared by 1 base and J by 3 bases, with 13 bases between. The CDR3 spans 15 residues.

This clone was found once. The CDR3 nucleotides read TGTGCCAGCAGGGAGAGGTCTCATAATGGGAACACTGAAGCTTTCTTT. It codes for CASRERSHNGNTEAFF. This chain joins TRBV25-1 and TRBJ1-1, with D hard to call. Germline CDR1 is MGHDK and CDR2 is SYGVNS. The CDR3 extends over 16 amino acids. The V gene lost 6 bases and the J gene lost 1 base, with 18 bases spanning the gap.

The chain recombines TRBV4-1 with TRBJ2-7; 12 positions match TRBD2. Per germline, CDR1 MGHRA and CDR2 YSYEKL. V lost 1 base, J lost 4 bases, and 8 bases stayed unmatched. The CDR3 length is 17 residues. CDR3 sequence (DNA): TGCGCCAGCAGCCAAGGACGTCTAGCGGGGGGGAGGTACGAGCAGTACTTC. Amino acid sequence: CASSQGRLAGGRYEQYF.

This clone occurred a few times. The chain has TRBV18 and TRBJ1-2, with 8 bases fitting TRBD1. Germline lookup yields CDR1 KGHSH and CDR2 LQKENI. The ends lost 8 bases at V and 2 bases at J; junction bases unmatched: 7. The CDR3 covers 14 residues. The CDR3 reads CASTQGAQNYGYTF. The CDR3 coding sequence is TGTGCCAGCACTCAGGGGGCGCAAAACTATGGCTACACCTTC.

V usage is TRBV19 and J usage is TRBJ1-1; 10 bases are a match to TRBD1. Germline V gene lookup returns CDR1 LNHDA and CDR2 SQIVND (reference sequence). This CDR3 has 15 amino acids. The CDR3 here is CATRQGAQFNTEAFF. In nucleotides, the CDR3 is TGTGCGACAAGACAGGGGGCGCAATTTAACACTGAAGCTTTCTTT.

V usage is TRBV7-9 and J usage is TRBJ1-5, with TRBD1 identical over 10 bases. With 1 base clipped from V and 5 bases from J, the junction kept 2 bases outside the gene matches. The CDR3 is 15 amino acids. In germline, CDR1 is SEHNR, CDR2 FQNEAQ (reference sequence). The DNA of the CDR3 is TGTGCCAGCAGCTTAGGGGGACAGGGGCATCAGCCCCAGCATTTT. Protein: CASSLGGQGHQPQHF.

This clone has just a few counts. The gene calls are TRBV15 and TRBJ1-5; the D gene is possibly TRBD1 (6 bases). Trimming stripped 6 bases from V and 6 bases from J, with 12 bases between. The V gene's germline CDR1 is LNHNV and CDR2 YYDKDF (reference sequence). The CDR3 consists of 13 residues. This chain's CDR3 is CATRQGLGQPQHF. CDR3 sequence (DNA): TGTGCCACCAGACAGGGCCTAGGTCAGCCCCAGCATTTT. Variable domain in full (rest from reference TRBV15 and TRBJ1-5): DAMVIQNPRYQVTQFGKPVTLSCSQTLNHNVMYWYQQKSSQAPKLLFHYYDKDFNNEADTPDNFQSRRPNTSFCFLDIRSPGLGDTAMYLCATRQGLGQPQHFGDGTRLSIL.

The chain recombines TRBV19 with TRBJ1-2, with 9 bases identical to TRBD1. The CDR3 runs 13 residues. The J segment lost 4 bases and the V segment lost 8 bases, leaving 5 bases of the junction unmatched. The germline gives CDR1 LNHDA, CDR2 SQIVND (reference sequence). The DNA of the CDR3 is TGTGCCAGTGACCTGGGACAGGGCTATGGCTACACCTTC. Protein: CASDLGQGYGYTF.